This TCR beta chain was sequenced in a study of T cells after yellow fever vaccination. V shed 2 bases and J shed 0 bases, with 12 bases lying between them. CDR1 is MNHEY, CDR2 SVGAGI, per germline. CDR3 length equals 16 residues. MiXCR was run by TCRdb on the 5' RACE reads, yielding one entry per CDR3 protein. The repertoire holds about 630,000 distinct CDR3 sequences, around an eighth seen once, with about 15% in the top ten. The gene calls are TRBV6-5 and TRBJ2-3; D is perhaps TRBD1 (5 bases). The sequencing here drew on PBMCs, taken on the day of the yellow fever booster vaccination. This clonotype was sampled from a man aged 25 to 45 who received the YFV17D yellow fever vaccine. The CDR3 here is CASSYVLTGSTDTQYF. The CDR3 DNA sequence: TGTGCCAGCAGTTACGTTCTTACAGGAAGCACAGATACGCAGTATTTT.